This T cell receptor (beta chain) appears in the sequencing data of a study of metastatic and nonmetastatic thyroid tumors. Findings and caveats of the study: Across blood and tumor, TCR beta diversity in malignant thyroid tumors was reportedly significantly higher than in benign nodules.

Original processing notes: The distant-metastasis classifier for papillary thyroid cancer was built from CDR3 differences across clinicopathological groups. TCRdb used MiXCR to call clones anew from the PCR reads. V and J calls and clone size were set by TCRdb, not the authors. The sample lists fewer than 5,500 clones; around 37% were seen once. Trimming stripped 4 bases from V and 4 bases from J, with 13 bases between. Per the germline V gene, CDR1 is KGHSH and CDR2 is LQKENI. The CDR3 extends over 14 amino acids. With regard to this clone: Its antigen is still unknown.

Among the patients, none had received any treatment before thyroid surgery. This chain uses TRBV18 with TRBJ1-2; D call uncertain. The receptor comes from a female donor with papillary thyroid cancer or a benign thyroid nodule (not recorded which). Some clones in this sample may be carry-over from other donors' samples. The source material was adjacent normal tissue. The CDR3 DNA sequence: TGTGCCAGCTCACAACAGAAAAAAGGCTATGGCTACACCTTC. This sequence encodes CASSQQKKGYGYTF.